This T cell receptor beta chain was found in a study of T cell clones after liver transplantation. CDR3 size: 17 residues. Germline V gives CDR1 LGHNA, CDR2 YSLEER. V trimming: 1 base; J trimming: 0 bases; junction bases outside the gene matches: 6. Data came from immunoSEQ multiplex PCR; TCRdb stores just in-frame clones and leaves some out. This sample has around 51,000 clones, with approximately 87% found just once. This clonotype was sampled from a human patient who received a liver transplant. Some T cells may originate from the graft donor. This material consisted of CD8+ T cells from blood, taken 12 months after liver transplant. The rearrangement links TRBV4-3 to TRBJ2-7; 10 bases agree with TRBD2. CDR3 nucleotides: TGCGCCAGCAGCCAAGTTCTAGCGGGAGAAAGCTCCTACGAGCAGTACTTC. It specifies CASSQVLAGESSYEQYF.